This T cell receptor (beta chain) was identified in a study of blood T cell repertoires in COVID-19. Study-level background: From T cells, B-cell-depleted T cells, or PBMCs came the material, which was cDNA or gDNA.

Generated by immunoSEQ multiplex PCR, the TCRdb table keeps only in-frame clones and is missing some. The sample has 140,000 or so clones; around 80% are singletons. Germline V lookup: CDR1 MNHEY, CDR2 SMNVEV (reference sequence). Trimming at V came to 4 bases and at J to 0 bases, leaving 8 bases not matched to a gene. This CDR3 is 16 amino acids long. Input material: peripheral blood. The chain has TRBV27 and TRBJ2-7; 8 bases are shared with TRBD2. The sequence came from a man in his 60s with acute or convalescent COVID-19. CDR3 coding DNA: TGTGCCAGCAGTTATAGTAGCGGGGAGGGCTCCTACGAGCAGTACTTC. Translation: CASSYSSGEGSYEQYF.